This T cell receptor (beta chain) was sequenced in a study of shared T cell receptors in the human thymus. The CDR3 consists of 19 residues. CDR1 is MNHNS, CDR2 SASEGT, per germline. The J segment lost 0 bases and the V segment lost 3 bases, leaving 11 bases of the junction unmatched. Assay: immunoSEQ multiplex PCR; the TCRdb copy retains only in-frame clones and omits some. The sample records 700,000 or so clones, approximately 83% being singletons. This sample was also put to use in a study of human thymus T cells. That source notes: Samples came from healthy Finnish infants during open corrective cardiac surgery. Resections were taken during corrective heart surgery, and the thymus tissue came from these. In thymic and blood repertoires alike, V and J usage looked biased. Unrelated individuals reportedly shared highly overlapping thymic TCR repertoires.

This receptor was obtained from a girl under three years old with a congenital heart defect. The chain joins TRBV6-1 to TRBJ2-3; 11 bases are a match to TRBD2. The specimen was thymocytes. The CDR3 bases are TGTGCCAGCAGTGATAACCTAGCGGGGGGTATCGGGAGCACAGATACGCAGTATTTT. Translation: CASSDNLAGGIGSTDTQYF.